A selection of T cell receptor beta chains follows, all from one sample in a study of blood T cell repertoires in COVID-19. The assay was immunoSEQ multiplex PCR, and TCRdb's table has in-frame clones only and misses some. Seen here are around 60,000 clones, roughly 82% observed once, and the top ten hold approximately 5.6%. The sample comprised peripheral blood. The receptor source for this set is an older woman with acute or convalescent COVID-19. The CDR3 runs from the conserved cysteine through the conserved F or W. The D gene is left open where the match is weak. Clone size is shown for a subset of rows, as once, few, many or a class of expanded clone.

J gene	clone size	CDR3 length	V gene	D gene	CDR3 DNA	CDR3 protein
TRBJ2-3	.	17	TRBV6-4	TRBD1	TGTGCCAGCAGTGCCTCCCCCGGGACAGGGGGGCCAGATACGCAGTATTTT	CASSASPGTGGPDTQYF
TRBJ1-4	.	15	TRBV6-1	TRBD1	TGTGCCAGCAGTGAATCAGGGGGGTCCCAAGGAAAACTGTTTTTT	CASSESGGSQGKLFF
TRBJ2-5	.	16	TRBV9	.	TGTGCCAGCAGCGCAGGGACTTACCCGGAGAAAGAGACCCAGTACTTC	CASSAGTYPEKETQYF
TRBJ1-3	.	16	TRBV5-4	.	TGTGCCAGCAGCCGGGGTGGCTCAGTCTCTGGAAACACCATATATTTT	CASSRGGSVSGNTIYF
TRBJ1-1	.	16	TRBV24-1	TRBD1	TGTGCCACCAGTGAGAGGGGGACAGGGGGCGAGGCTGAAGCTTTCTTT	CATSERGTGGEAEAFF
TRBJ1-1	.	12	TRBV6-5	.	TGTGCCAGCAGTTCAGTGGCAAGTGAAGCTTTCTTT	CASSSVASEAFF
TRBJ1-6	.	19	TRBV7-8	.	TGTGCCAGCAGCTTAGTATCGCGTTTGGGAGGGGCACCTAATTCACCCCTCCACTTT	CASSLVSRLGGAPNSPLHF
TRBJ1-3	.	17	TRBV7-9	TRBD1	TGTGCCAGCAGCTTAGCCATTAACAGGGGAACTGGAAACACCATATATTTT	CASSLAINRGTGNTIYF
TRBJ2-3	.	13	TRBV19	.	TGTGCCTCCTCGGGGGGCCACACAGATACGCAGTATTTT	CASSGGHTDTQYF
TRBJ2-3	.	17	TRBV11-2	TRBD2	TGTGCCAGCAGCTTTTCGGCTAGCGGGGGTACCACAGATACGCAGTATTTT	CASSFSASGGTTDTQYF
TRBJ2-3	.	19	TRBV15	TRBD2	TGTGCCACCAGCAGAGATGGGGGGAGGCTAGCGGACCTCACAGATACGCAGTATTTT	CATSRDGGRLADLTDTQYF
TRBJ2-2	.	15	TRBV6-5	TRBD1	TGTGCCAGCAGCCTAGGACAGGGTCGGACCGGGGAGCTGTTTTTT	CASSLGQGRTGELFF
TRBJ1-1	once	14	TRBV24-1	TRBD1	TGTGCCACCAGTGATCGACAGGGGGGCGCTGAAGCTTTCTTT	CATSDRQGGAEAFF
TRBJ1-4	.	15	TRBV6-5	.	TGTGCCAGCAGTTACTCGCGGCAGGGGAGTGAAAAACTGTTTTTT	CASSYSRQGSEKLFF
TRBJ2-3	.	17	TRBV24-1	TRBD2	TGTGCCACCAGCTTGACTTGGACTAGCGGGGGGACAGATACGCAGTATTTT	CATSLTWTSGGTDTQYF
TRBJ2-7	.	16	TRBV29-1	TRBD2	TGCAATACACAACCAGGCGCGACTAGCGGTTCCTACGAGCAGTACTTC	CNTQPGATSGSYEQYF
TRBJ2-2	once	16	TRBV6-1	TRBD1	TGTGCCAGCAGTGAACCCTGGGACAGGGTTACCGGGGAGCTGTTTTTT	CASSEPWDRVTGELFF
TRBJ2-3	.	13	TRBV5-4	TRBD2	TGTGCCAGCAGCCCTAGCGGGCCAGATACGCAGTATTTT	CASSPSGPDTQYF
TRBJ2-3	few	14	TRBV6-4	TRBD2	TGTGCCAGCAGTCCGAGCGGGGAGCTAGATACGCAGTATTTT	CASSPSGELDTQYF
TRBJ1-2	.	13	TRBV29-1	TRBD1	TGCAGCGCATCGATGGGGACAGCCTATGGCTACACCTTC	CSASMGTAYGYTF
TRBJ1-2	.	14	TRBV27	.	TGTGCCGTTTTGACCAGGGGAAAGAACTATGGCTACACCTTC	CAVLTRGKNYGYTF
TRBJ2-2	.	15	TRBV5-3	TRBD2	TGTGCCAGAAGCACTAGCGGGGGGAACACCGGGGAGCTGTTTTTT	CARSTSGGNTGELFF
TRBJ2-7	few	13	TRBV19	.	TGTGCCAGTAGTTCCGAACAGGGAAGCGAGCAGTACTTC	CASSSEQGSEQYF
TRBJ1-2	.	11	TRBV20-1	.	TGCAGTGCTAGAGAACGTAGCGGCTACACCTTC	CSARERSGYTF
TRBJ2-7	.	17	TRBV11-3	TRBD1	TGTGCCAGCAGCTTAGACCCTCGACCGGGACAGATCTACGAGCAGTACTTC	CASSLDPRPGQIYEQYF
TRBJ2-2	.	14	TRBV13	.	TGTGCCAGCAGCTCTTTATTGAACACCGGGGAGCTGTTTTTT	CASSSLLNTGELFF
TRBJ2-3	.	12	TRBV19	.	TGTGCCAGTAATCAGGGCGCAGATACGCAGTATTTT	CASNQGADTQYF
TRBJ2-7	few	13	TRBV19	TRBD1	TGTGCCAGTACCACTACAGGGGCCTACGAGCAGTACTTC	CASTTTGAYEQYF
TRBJ1-4	.	15	TRBV4-1	.	TGCGCCAGCAGCCATCTGACAGTTCCTAATGAAAAACTGTTTTTT	CASSHLTVPNEKLFF
TRBJ1-6	.	13	TRBV3-1/TRBV3-2	.	TGTGCCAGCAGCCAAGATTGGACTCCGACCCTCCACTTT	CASSQDWTPTLHF
TRBJ2-5	.	17	TRBV9	TRBD1	TGTGCCAGCAGCCCGTTACAGGGGGCGTTTGGTATGGAGACCCAGTACTTC	CASSPLQGAFGMETQYF
TRBJ2-1	.	16	TRBV7-3	TRBD2	TGTGCCAGCAGCCTCGATCTAGCGGGGGGATTCAATGAGCAGTTCTTC	CASSLDLAGGFNEQFF
TRBJ1-5	.	15	TRBV2	.	TGTGCCAGCATCGGAGATCCCTATAGCAATCAGCCCCAGCATTTT	CASIGDPYSNQPQHF
TRBJ1-1	.	13	TRBV9	.	TGTGCCAGCAGCGTGACACTGAACACTGAAGCTTTCTTT	CASSVTLNTEAFF
TRBJ1-2	.	15	TRBV5-6	TRBD1	TGTGCCAGCAGCTATAGGGACAGGTCGAACTATGGCTACACCTTC	CASSYRDRSNYGYTF
TRBJ2-3	.	15	TRBV5-1	.	TGCGCCAGCAGCTTGGGGGAGTTGAGCACAGATACGCAGTATTTT	CASSLGELSTDTQYF
TRBJ1-4	.	15	TRBV27	.	TGTGCCAGCAGTTTACGTGGGTGGACTGGTGAAAAACTGTTTTTT	CASSLRGWTGEKLFF
TRBJ1-3	.	14	TRBV2	.	TGTGCCAGCAGGGAGACAGCCTCTGGAAACACCATATATTTT	CASRETASGNTIYF
TRBJ2-1	.	15	TRBV2	.	TGTGCCAGCAGTGAAAACAGTCTCTCCTACAATGAGCAGTTCTTC	CASSENSLSYNEQFF
TRBJ1-3	.	16	TRBV9	TRBD1	TGTGCCAGCAGCCAAAATACAGGGGTCTCTGGAAACACCATATATTTT	CASSQNTGVSGNTIYF
TRBJ1-1	.	10	TRBV3-1/TRBV3-2	.	TGTGCCAGCAGGCGGATGGAAGCTTTCTTT	CASRRMEAFF
TRBJ1-1	.	14	TRBV27	.	TGTGCCAGCAGGCGTCCGGGACAGAACACTGAAGCTTTCTTT	CASRRPGQNTEAFF
TRBJ1-5	many	15	TRBV30	.	TGTGCCTGGAGTCTGGTAGGGGGGGCCAATCAGCCCCAGCATTTT	CAWSLVGGANQPQHF
TRBJ2-7	.	14	TRBV5-1	TRBD1	TGCGCCAGCAGCTGGGGACAGGGGCGGGACGAGCAGTACTTC	CASSWGQGRDEQYF
TRBJ2-3	.	18	TRBV11-2	TRBD2	TGTGCCAGCAGCTTATGGGGGGCCCGGACTAGCGGGTCAGATACGCAGTATTTT	CASSLWGARTSGSDTQYF
TRBJ2-1	.	15	TRBV5-1	.	TGCGCCAGCAGCTTGGGCGGGACAGATTACAATGAGCAGTTCTTC	CASSLGGTDYNEQFF
TRBJ1-2	.	14	TRBV7-9	TRBD1	TGTGCCAGCAGGGGGGACAGGGAGAACTATGGCTACACCTTC	CASRGDRENYGYTF
TRBJ1-1	.	17	TRBV12-5	.	TGTGCTAGTGGTTTGGTTCCGATGGGGGCGCATAAGACTGAAGCTTTCTTT	CASGLVPMGAHKTEAFF